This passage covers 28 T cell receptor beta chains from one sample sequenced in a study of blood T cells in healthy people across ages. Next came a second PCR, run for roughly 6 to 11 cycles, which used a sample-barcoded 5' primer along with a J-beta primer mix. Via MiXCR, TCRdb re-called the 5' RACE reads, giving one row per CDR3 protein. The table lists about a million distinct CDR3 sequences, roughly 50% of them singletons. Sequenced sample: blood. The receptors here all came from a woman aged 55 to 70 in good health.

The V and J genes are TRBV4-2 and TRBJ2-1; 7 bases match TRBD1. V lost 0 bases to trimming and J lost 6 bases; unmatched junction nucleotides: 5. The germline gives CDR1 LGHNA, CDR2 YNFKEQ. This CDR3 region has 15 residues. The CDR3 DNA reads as TGTGCCAGCAGCCAAGATTTTAGGGGGCGCAATGAGCAGTTCTTC. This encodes CASSQDFRGRNEQFF.

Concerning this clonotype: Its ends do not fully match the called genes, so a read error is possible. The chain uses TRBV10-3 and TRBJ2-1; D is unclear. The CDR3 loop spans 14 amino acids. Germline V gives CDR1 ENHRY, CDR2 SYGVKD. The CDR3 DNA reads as TGTGCCATCGGTGAGCAGAGCTCCTACAATGAGCAGTTCTTC. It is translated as CAIGEQSSYNEQFF.

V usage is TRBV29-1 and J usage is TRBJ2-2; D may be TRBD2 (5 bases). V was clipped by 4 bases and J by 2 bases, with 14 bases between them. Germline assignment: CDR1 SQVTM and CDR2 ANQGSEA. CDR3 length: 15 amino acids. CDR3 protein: CSVVADLTNTGELFF. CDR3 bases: TGCAGCGTTGTTGCGGACTTAACTAACACCGGGGAGCTGTTTTTT.

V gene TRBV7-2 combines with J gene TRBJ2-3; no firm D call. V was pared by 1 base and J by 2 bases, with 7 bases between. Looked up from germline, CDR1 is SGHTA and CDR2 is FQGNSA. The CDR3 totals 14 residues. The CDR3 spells CASSLDPHTDTQYF. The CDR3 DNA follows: TGTGCCAGCAGCTTAGATCCCCACACAGATACGCAGTATTTT.

Here the CDR3 reads CASSQGPLGPTQYF. The CDR3 DNA sequence: TGTGCCAGCAGCCAAGGGCCGCTCGGGCCGACCCAGTACTTC. The chain couples TRBV3-1 to TRBJ2-5; no definite D call. Trimming took 1 base from V and 7 from J, leaving 13 bases between them. The CDR3 totals 14 residues. Germline values: CDR1 LGHDT, CDR2 YNNKEL (reference sequence).

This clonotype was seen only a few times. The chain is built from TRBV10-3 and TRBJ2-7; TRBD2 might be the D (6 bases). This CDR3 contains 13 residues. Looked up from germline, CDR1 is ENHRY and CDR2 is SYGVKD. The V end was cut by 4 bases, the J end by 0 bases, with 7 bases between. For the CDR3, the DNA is TGTGCCATCAGTGCTAGCGACTCCTACGAGCAGTACTTC. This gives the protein CAISASDSYEQYF.

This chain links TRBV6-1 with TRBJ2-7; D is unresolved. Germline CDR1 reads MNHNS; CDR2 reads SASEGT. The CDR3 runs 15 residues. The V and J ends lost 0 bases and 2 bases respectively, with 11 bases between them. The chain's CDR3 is CASSEALRNTYEQYF. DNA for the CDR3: TGTGCCAGCAGTGAAGCGCTGAGGAACACCTACGAGCAGTACTTC.

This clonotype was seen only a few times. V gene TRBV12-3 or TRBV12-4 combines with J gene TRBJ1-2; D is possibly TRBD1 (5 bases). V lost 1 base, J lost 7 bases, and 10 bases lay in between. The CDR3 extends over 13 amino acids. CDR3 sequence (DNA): TGTGCCAGCAGTTTAGGGGGGGAAAGTGGCTACACCTTC. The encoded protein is CASSLGGESGYTF.

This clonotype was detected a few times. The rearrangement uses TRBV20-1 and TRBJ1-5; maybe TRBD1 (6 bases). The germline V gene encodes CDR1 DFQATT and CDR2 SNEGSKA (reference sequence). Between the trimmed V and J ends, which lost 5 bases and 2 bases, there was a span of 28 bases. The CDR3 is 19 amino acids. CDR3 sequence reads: CSASPSLGTGILGNQPQHF. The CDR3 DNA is TGCAGTGCTTCGCCCTCTCTCGGTACAGGGATTTTAGGCAATCAGCCCCAGCATTTT.

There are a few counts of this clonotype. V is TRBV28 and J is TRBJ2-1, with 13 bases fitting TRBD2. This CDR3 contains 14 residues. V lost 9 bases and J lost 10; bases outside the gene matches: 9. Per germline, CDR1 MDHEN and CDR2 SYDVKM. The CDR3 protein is CASGTSGAKREQFF. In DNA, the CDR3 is TGTGCCAGTGGGACTAGCGGGGCCAAAAGAGAGCAGTTCTTC.

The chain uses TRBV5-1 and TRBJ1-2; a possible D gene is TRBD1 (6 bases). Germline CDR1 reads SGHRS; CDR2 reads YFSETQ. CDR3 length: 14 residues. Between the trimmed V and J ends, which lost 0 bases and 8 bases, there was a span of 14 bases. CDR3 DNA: TGCGCCAGCAGCTTGGTCCAGGGGACGAGCGGCTACACCTTC. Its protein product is CASSLVQGTSGYTF.

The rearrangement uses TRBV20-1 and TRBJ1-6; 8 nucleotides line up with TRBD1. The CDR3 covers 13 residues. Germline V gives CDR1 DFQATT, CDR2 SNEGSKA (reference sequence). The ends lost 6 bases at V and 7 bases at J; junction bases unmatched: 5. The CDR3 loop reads CSAETGANSPLHF. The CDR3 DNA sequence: TGCAGTGCGGAGACAGGGGCAAATTCACCCCTCCACTTT.

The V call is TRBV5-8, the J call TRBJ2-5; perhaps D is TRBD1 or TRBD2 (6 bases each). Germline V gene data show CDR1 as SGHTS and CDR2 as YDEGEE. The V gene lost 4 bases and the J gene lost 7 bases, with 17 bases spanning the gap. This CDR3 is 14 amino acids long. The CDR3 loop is CASSLGRQEGTQYF. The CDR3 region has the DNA TGTGCCAGCAGCCTAGGACGACAGGAGGGGACCCAGTACTTC.

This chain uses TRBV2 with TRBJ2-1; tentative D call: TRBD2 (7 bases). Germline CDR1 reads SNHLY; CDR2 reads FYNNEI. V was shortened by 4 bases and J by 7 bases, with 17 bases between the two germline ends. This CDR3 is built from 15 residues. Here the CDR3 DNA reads TGTGCCAGCAGTGTTGAGGGGGAGGGAGGGAATGAGCAGTTCTTC. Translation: CASSVEGEGGNEQFF.

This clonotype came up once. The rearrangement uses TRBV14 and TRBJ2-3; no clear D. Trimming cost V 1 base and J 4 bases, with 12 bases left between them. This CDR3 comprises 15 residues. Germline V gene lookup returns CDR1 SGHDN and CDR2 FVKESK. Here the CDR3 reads CASSQGNRAADTQYF. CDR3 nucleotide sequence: TGTGCCAGCAGCCAAGGAAATAGGGCGGCAGATACGCAGTATTTT. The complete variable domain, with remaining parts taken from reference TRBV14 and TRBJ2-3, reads EAGVTQFPSHSVIEKGQTVTLRCDPISGHDNLYWYRRVMGKEIKFLLHFVKESKQDESGMPNNRFLAERTGGTYSTLKVQPAELEDSGVYFCASSQGNRAADTQYFGPGTRLTVL.

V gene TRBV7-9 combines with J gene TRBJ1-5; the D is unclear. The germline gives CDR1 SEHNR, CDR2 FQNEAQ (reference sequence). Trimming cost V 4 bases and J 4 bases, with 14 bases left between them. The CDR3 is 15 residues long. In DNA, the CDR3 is TGTGCCAGCAGCTCAAAAGGGCAGGAAAATCAGCCCCAGCATTTT. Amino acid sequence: CASSSKGQENQPQHF.

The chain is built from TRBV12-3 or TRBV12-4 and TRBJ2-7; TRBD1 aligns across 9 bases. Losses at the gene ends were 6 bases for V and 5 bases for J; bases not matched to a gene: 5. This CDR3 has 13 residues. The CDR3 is CASSNDRGDEQYF. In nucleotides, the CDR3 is TGTGCCAGCAGCAACGACAGGGGGGACGAGCAGTACTTC.

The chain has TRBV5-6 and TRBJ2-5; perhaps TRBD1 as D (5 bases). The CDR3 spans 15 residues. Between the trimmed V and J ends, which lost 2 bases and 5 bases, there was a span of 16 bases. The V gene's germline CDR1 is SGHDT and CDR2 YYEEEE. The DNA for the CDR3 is TGTGCCAGCAGCTTTATCCAGGGTGCTGTCGAGACCCAGTACTTC. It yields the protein CASSFIQGAVETQYF.

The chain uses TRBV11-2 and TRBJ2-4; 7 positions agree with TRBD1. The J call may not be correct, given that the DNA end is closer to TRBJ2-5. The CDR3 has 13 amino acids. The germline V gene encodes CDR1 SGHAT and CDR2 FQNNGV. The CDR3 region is CASNRQGVETQYF. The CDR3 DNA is TGTGCCAGCAACCGGCAGGGGGTGGAGACCCAGTACTTC.

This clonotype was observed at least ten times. The CDR3 reads CASSRLPPSGRGSGANVLTF. The CDR3 DNA follows: TGCGCCAGCAGCCGCCTTCCCCCTAGCGGGAGGGGCTCTGGGGCCAACGTCCTGACTTTC. The V and J genes are TRBV4-1 and TRBJ2-6; 12 bases fit TRBD2. J lost 0 bases, V lost 4 bases, and 10 bases had no gene match. This CDR3 is built from 20 residues. CDR1 and CDR2 from the germline V gene are MGHRA and YSYEKL.

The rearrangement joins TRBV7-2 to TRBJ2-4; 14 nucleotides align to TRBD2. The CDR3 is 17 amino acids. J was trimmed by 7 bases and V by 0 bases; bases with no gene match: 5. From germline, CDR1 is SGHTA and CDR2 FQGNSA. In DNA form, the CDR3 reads TGTGCCAGCAGCTTAGCGGGGACTAGCGGGAGAGAGAACATTCAGTACTTC. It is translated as CASSLAGTSGRENIQYF.

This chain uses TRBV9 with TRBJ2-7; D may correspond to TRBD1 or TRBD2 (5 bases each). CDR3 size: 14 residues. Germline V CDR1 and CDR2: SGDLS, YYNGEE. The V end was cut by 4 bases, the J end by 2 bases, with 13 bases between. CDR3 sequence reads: CASSPEGFTYEQYF. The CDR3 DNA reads TGTGCCAGCAGCCCCGAGGGGTTTACCTACGAGCAGTACTTC. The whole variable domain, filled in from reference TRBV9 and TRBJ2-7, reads DSGVTQTPKHLITATGQRVTLRCSPRSGDLSVYWYQQSLDQGLQFLIQYYNGEERAKGNILERFSAQQFPDLHSELNLSSLELGDSALYFCASSPEGFTYEQYFGPGTRLTVT.

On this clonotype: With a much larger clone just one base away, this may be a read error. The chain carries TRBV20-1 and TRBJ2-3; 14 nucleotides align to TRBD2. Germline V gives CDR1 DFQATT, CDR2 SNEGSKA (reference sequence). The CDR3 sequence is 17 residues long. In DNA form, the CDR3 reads TGCAGTGCTGGAGACCAGGGACTAGCGGGAGTTATAGATACGCAGTATTTT. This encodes CSAGDQGLAGVIDTQYF.

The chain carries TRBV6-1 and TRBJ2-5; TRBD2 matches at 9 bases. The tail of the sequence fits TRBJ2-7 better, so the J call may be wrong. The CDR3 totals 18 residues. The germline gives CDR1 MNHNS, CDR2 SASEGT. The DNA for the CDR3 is TGTGCCAGCAGTGAAGAGGCAGGGAGCGGGGGGAGAACCTACGAGCAGTACTTC. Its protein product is CASSEEAGSGGRTYEQYF.

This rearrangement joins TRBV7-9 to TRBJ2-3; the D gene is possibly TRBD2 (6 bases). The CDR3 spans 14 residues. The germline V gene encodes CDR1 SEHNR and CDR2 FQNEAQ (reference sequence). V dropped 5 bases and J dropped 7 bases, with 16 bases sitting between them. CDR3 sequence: CASSGGLSANTQYF. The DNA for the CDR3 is TGTGCCAGCAGCGGGGGACTTAGCGCCAATACGCAGTATTTT.

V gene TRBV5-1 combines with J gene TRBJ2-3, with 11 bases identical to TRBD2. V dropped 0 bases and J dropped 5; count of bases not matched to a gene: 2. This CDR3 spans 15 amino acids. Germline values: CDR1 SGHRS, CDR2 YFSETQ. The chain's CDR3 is CASSLVAGGQDTQYF. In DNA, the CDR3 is TGCGCCAGCAGCTTGGTAGCGGGAGGGCAAGATACGCAGTATTTT.

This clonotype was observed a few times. The CDR3 spells CSASGRSLYNEQFF. The CDR3 DNA reads as TGCAGTGCTAGCGGGAGGAGCCTGTACAATGAGCAGTTCTTC. The genes are TRBV20-1 and TRBJ2-1, with 7 bases that match TRBD2. The CDR3 extends over 14 amino acids. After removal of 3 bases from V and 4 bases from J, the junction contained 6 bases not matched to a gene. CDR1 and CDR2 (germline): DFQATT, SNEGSKA (reference sequence).

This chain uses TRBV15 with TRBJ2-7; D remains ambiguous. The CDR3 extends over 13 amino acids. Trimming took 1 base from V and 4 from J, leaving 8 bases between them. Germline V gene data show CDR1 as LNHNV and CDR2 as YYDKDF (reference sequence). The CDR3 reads CATSRGNRYEQYF. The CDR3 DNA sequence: TGTGCCACCAGCAGAGGCAACAGATACGAGCAGTACTTC. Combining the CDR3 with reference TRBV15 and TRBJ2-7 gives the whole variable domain DAMVIQNPRYQVTQFGKPVTLSCSQTLNHNVMYWYQQKSSQAPKLLFHYYDKDFNNEADTPDNFQSRRPNTSFCFLDIRSPGLGDTAMYLCATSRGNRYEQYFGPGTRLTVT.